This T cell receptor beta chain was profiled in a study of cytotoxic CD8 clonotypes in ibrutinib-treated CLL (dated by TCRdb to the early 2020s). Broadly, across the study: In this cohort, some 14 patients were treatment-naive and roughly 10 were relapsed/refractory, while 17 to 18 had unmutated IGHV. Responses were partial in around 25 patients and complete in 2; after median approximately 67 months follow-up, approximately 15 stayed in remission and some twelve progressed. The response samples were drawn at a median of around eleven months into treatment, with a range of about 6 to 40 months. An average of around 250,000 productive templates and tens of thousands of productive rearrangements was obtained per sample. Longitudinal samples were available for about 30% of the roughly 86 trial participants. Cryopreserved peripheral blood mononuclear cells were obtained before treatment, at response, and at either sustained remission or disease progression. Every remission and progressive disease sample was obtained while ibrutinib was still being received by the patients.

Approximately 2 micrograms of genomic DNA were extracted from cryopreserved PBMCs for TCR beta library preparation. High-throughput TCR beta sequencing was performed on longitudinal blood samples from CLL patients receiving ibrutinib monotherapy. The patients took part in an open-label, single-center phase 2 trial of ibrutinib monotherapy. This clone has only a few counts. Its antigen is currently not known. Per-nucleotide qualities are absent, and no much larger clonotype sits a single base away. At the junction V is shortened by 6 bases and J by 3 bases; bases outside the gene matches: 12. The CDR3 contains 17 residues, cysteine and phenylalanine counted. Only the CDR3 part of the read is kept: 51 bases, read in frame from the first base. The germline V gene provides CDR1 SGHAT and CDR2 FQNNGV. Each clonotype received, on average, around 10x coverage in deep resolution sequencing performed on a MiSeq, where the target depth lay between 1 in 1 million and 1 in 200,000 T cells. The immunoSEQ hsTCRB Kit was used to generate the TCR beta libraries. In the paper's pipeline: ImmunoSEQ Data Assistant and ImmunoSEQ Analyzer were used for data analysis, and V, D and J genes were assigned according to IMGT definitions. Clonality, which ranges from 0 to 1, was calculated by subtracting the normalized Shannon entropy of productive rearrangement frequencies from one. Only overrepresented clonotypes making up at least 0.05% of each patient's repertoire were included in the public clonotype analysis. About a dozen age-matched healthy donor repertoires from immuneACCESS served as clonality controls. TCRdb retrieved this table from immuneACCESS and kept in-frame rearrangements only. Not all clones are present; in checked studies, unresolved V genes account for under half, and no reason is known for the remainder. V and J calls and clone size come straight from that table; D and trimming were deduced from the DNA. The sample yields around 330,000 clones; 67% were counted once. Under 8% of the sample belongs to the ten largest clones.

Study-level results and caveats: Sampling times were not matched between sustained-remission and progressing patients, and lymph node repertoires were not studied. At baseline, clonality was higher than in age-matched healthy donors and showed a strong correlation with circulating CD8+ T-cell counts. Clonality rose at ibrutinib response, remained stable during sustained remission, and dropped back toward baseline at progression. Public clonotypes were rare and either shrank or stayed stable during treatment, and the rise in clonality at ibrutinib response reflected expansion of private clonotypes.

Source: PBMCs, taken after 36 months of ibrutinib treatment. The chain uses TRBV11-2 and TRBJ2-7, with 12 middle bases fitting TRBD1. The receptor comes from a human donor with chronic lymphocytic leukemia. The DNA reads TGTGCCAGCAGACGAGCCCCGGGACAGGGGGCAAGCTACGAGCAGTACTTC. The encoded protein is CASRRAPGQGASYEQYF.